This T cell receptor beta chain was captured by sequencing in a study of post-analysis software for immune sequencing data. Study context: The patients showed relapsing-remitting, secondary progressive and progressive-relapsing multiple sclerosis courses.

Findings and limits, study-wide: When the samples were clustered directly with F measure, those that had been prepared in the same batch showed strong co-clustering. Four or five TRBV segments (TRBV5-6, TRBV5-1 and TRBV20-1 among them) occurred more frequently in patients than in controls. Diversity measured as normalized Chao1 was significantly lower in multiple sclerosis patients than in controls.

CDR1 and CDR2 (germline): SQVTM, ANQGSEA. The CDR3 is 16 residues long. Unique-molecular-identifier-tagged TCR beta cDNA libraries were used. Each sample of roughly 0.95 to 10 million input T cells yielded 500,000 or so cDNA molecules, so each molecule approximated one T cell. From the PCR reads, TCRdb called clonotypes with MiXCR, one entry per CDR3 protein. The data contain approximately 660,000 distinct CDR3 sequences, 55% to 60% of them singletons. Points on this clonotype: The antigen is not known.

Material: blood. The TCR comes from a girl aged 2-10 years with multiple sclerosis. J is TRBJ2-5 and V is TRBV29-1; 8 bases are shared with TRBD1. The tail of the sequence fits TRBJ2-7 better, so the J call may be wrong. The CDR3 reads CSVEVWETGVNDEQYF. The CDR3, as DNA: TGCAGCGTTGAAGTTTGGGAGACAGGGGTAAACGACGAGCAGTACTTC.